The 18 T cell receptor beta chains reported below all come from one sample, sequenced in a study of PD-L1 blockade in urothelial cancer. The time point here: peripheral blood 6 weeks after treatment start. Clones were sequenced by immunoSEQ multiplex PCR, and TCRdb holds only the in-frame ones, with some missing. The sample holds about 41,000 clones, about 88% seen once. Sample: PBMCs, taken around atezolizumab (anti-PD-L1) treatment. Receptor source: a man in his 70s with urothelial cancer.

The chain employs TRBV14 and TRBJ2-1; the D is unclear. The CDR3 has 14 amino acids. Germline assignment: CDR1 SGHDN and CDR2 FVKESK. V shed 4 bases and J shed 2 bases, with 9 bases lying between them. Written as DNA, the CDR3 is TGTGCCAGCAGCCGCGGTATGGCCTACAATGAGCAGTTCTTC. It translates to CASSRGMAYNEQFF.

The rearrangement joins TRBV6-1 to TRBJ1-2; D call uncertain. The germline gives CDR1 MNHNS, CDR2 SASEGT. This CDR3 comprises 11 residues. V lost 5 bases, J lost 4 bases, and 5 bases lay in between. Written as DNA, the CDR3 is TGTGCCAGCAGTCCGAGCTATGGCTACACCTTC. This codes for CASSPSYGYTF.

V and J are TRBV10-3 and TRBJ1-3; weak D call: TRBD1 (5 bases). This CDR3 spans 15 amino acids. Germline-derived CDR1 and CDR2 are ENHRY and SYGVKD. Trimming stripped 3 bases from V and 2 bases from J, with 11 bases between. The CDR3 loop is CAISDPGGPGNTIYF. The CDR3 DNA reads as TGTGCCATCAGTGACCCCGGGGGTCCTGGAAACACCATATATTTT.

In nucleotides, the CDR3 is TGCGCCAGCAGCCAAGAGGGAGCCGGGAGGGGGAAAAACATTCAGTACTTC. Its protein product is CASSQEGAGRGKNIQYF. The genes are TRBV4-1 and TRBJ2-4; 8 nucleotides agree with TRBD2. The CDR3 has 17 amino acids. Germline CDR1 and CDR2: MGHRA and YSYEKL. The junction had 8 bases not matched to a gene; V was cut back by 0 bases and J by 4 bases.

This clone was recorded once. V usage is TRBV15 and J usage is TRBJ1-1, with TRBD1 as a possible D gene (5 bases). The germline gives CDR1 LNHNV, CDR2 YYDKDF (reference sequence). With 3 bases removed from V and 0 bases from J, the gap between germline ends came to 11 bases. The CDR3 loop spans 15 amino acids. The CDR3 loop is CATSSSQEMNTEAFF. CDR3 nucleotide sequence: TGTGCCACCAGCAGTTCACAGGAGATGAACACTGAAGCTTTCTTT.

This clone was found a few times. The gene calls are TRBV19 and TRBJ1-1, with 8 positions matching TRBD1. The CDR3 totals 14 residues. J lost 4 bases, V lost 7 bases, and 8 bases had no gene match. The germline V gene has CDR1 LNHDA and CDR2 SQIVND (reference sequence). The CDR3 nucleotides read TGTGCCAGTAAGGAACAGGGGGGAGGCACTGAAGCTTTCTTT. It translates to CASKEQGGGTEAFF. Full variable domain (remainder filled in from reference TRBV19 and TRBJ1-1): DGGITQSPKYLFRKEGQNVTLSCEQNLNHDAMYWYRQDPGQGLRLIYYSQIVNDFQKGDIAEGYSVSREKKESFPLTVTSAQKNPTAFYLCASKEQGGGTEAFFGQGTRLTVV.

The V call is TRBV5-1, the J call TRBJ2-3; 8 positions agree with TRBD1. The V segment lost 4 bases and the J segment 2 bases; nucleotides outside the gene matches: 9. Germline V gene data show CDR1 as SGHRS and CDR2 as YFSETQ. The CDR3 contains 16 residues. The CDR3 DNA reads as TGCGCCAGCAGCAAGGGACAGGACCCCTTCACAGATACGCAGTATTTT. It translates to CASSKGQDPFTDTQYF.

The V and J genes are TRBV7-9 and TRBJ1-2; 8 nucleotides line up with TRBD1. The CDR3 contains 15 residues. CDR1 and CDR2 from the germline V gene are SEHNR and FQNEAQ (reference sequence). The trim removed 5 bases at V and 4 bases at J, leaving 9 bases unmatched. CDR3 bases: TGTGCCAGCAGCAATCAGGGGGCGCCGGGCTATGGCTACACCTTC. It translates to CASSNQGAPGYGYTF.

The chain couples TRBV29-1 to TRBJ1-4; 10 bases are a match to TRBD1. V lost 4 bases and J lost 5; bases outside the gene matches: 7. Per germline, CDR1 SQVTM and CDR2 ANQGSEA. The CDR3 runs to 15 residues. CDR3 protein: CSVGQGAFRNEKLFF. The DNA of the CDR3 is TGCAGCGTTGGACAGGGGGCCTTTAGGAATGAAAAACTGTTTTTT.

CDR3 sequence reads: CASSVQGGTGELFF. The CDR3 nucleotides are TGTGCCAGCAGTGTACAGGGGGGCACCGGGGAGCTGTTTTTT. The genes are TRBV6-6 and TRBJ2-2; TRBD1 matches at 8 bases. Trimming took 5 bases from V and 4 from J; bases not matched to a gene: 3. The germline gives CDR1 MNHNY, CDR2 SVGAGI (reference sequence). This CDR3 comprises 14 residues.

In DNA form, the CDR3 reads TGCAGCGTTGAACCGCGGGAGAGCGGCACAGATACGCAGTATTTT. Translation gives CSVEPRESGTDTQYF. V is TRBV29-1 and J is TRBJ2-3; 7 nucleotides match TRBD2. Germline CDR1 is SQVTM and CDR2 is ANQGSEA. V dropped 2 bases and J dropped 1; count of bases not matched to a gene: 6. This CDR3 has 15 amino acids.

The rearrangement joins TRBV7-8 to TRBJ2-3, with a weak D call TRBD2 (5 bases). The CDR3 runs 15 residues. CDR1 and CDR2 (germline): SGHVS, FQNEAQ. Trimming took off 5 bases at V and 0 bases at J, with 12 bases between the two ends. CDR3 in amino acids: CASSPARVSTDTQYF. Here the CDR3 DNA reads TGTGCCAGCAGCCCCGCGAGGGTGAGCACAGATACGCAGTATTTT.

This sequence joins TRBV29-1 and TRBJ1-2; 7 nucleotides line up with TRBD1. With V trimmed by 6 bases and J by 13 bases, 8 bases remained unmatched. Germline CDR1 reads SQVTM; CDR2 reads ANQGSEA. This CDR3 is 10 amino acids long. CDR3 coding DNA: TGCAGCGTCACAACAGGGGCCCGCACCTTC. Its translation: CSVTTGARTF.

V is TRBV2 and J is TRBJ2-5, with TRBD2 as a possible D gene (5 bases). This CDR3 has 12 amino acids. V dropped 7 bases and J dropped 4 bases, with 10 bases sitting between them. Germline V lookup: CDR1 SNHLY, CDR2 FYNNEI. CDR3 coding DNA: TGTGCCAGCACACGGGGAAGAGAGACCCAGTACTTC. It translates to CASTRGRETQYF.

The chain couples TRBV30 to TRBJ1-2, with D uncertain. The CDR3 extends over 16 amino acids. Germline V CDR1 and CDR2: GTSNPN, SVGIG (reference sequence). Trimming stripped 2 bases from V and 2 bases from J, with 18 bases between. The DNA for the CDR3 is TGTGCCTGGAGTACACCTCTGACAAGGAAGAACTATGGCTACACCTTC. This gives the protein CAWSTPLTRKNYGYTF. Full variable domain (outside the CDR3, taken from reference TRBV30 and TRBJ1-2): SQTIHQWPATLVQPVGSPLSLECTVEGTSNPNLYWYRQAAGRGLQLLFYSVGIGQISSEVPQNLSASRPQDRQFILSSKKLLLSDSGFYLCAWSTPLTRKNYGYTFGSGTRLTVV.

V is TRBV5-8 and J is TRBJ2-6; TRBD1 might be the D (5 bases). Trimming removed 2 bases at V and 2 bases at J, with 8 bases between. The CDR3 runs to 15 residues. Germline V CDR1 and CDR2: SGHTS, YDEGEE. The CDR3 spells CASSFQGTGANVLTF. CDR3 coding DNA: TGTGCCAGCAGCTTCCAGGGTACTGGGGCCAACGTCCTGACTTTC.

This clone was detected only a few times. This chain joins TRBV6-4 and TRBJ2-7; 7 positions agree with TRBD1. The ends lost 6 bases at V and 0 bases at J; junction bases unmatched: 5. The CDR3 consists of 14 residues. Germline CDR1 reads MRHNA; CDR2 reads SNTAGT. CDR3 loop: CASRGQHISYEQYF. DNA for the CDR3: TGTGCCAGCAGGGGACAGCATATCTCCTACGAGCAGTACTTC.

This clone is a singleton in its sample. This chain joins TRBV28 and TRBJ2-1, with D possibly TRBD1 on 5 matching bases. The CDR3 covers 12 residues. Germline CDR1 and CDR2: MDHEN and SYDVKM. V shed 6 bases and J shed 12 bases, with 15 bases lying between them. CDR3 DNA: TGTGCCAGCAGCCCAGGGTTTGGATGGCAGTTCTTC. Amino acids: CASSPGFGWQFF. Complete variable domain (other parts from reference TRBV28 and TRBJ2-1): DVKVTQSSRYLVKRTGEKVFLECVQDMDHENMFWYRQDPGLGLRLIYFSYDVKMKEKGDIPEGYSVSREKKERFSLILESASTNQTSMYLCASSPGFGWQFFGPGTRLTVL.